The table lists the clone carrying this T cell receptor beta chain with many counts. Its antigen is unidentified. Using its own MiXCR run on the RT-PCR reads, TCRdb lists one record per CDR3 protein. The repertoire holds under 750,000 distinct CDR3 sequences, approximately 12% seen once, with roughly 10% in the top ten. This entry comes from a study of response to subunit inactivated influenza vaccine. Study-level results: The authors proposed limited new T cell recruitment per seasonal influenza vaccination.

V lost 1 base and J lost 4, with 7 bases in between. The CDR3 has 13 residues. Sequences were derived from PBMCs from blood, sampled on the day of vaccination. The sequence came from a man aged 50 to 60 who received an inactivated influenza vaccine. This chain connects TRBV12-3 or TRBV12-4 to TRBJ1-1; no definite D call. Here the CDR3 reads CASSLVRATEAFF. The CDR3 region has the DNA TGTGCCAGCAGTTTAGTGCGGGCCACTGAAGCTTTCTTT.